This T cell receptor (beta chain) is from a study of blood T cell repertoires in COVID-19 (dated by TCRdb to the early 2020s). Regarding the research as a whole: Collaborator samples came from the United States, Italy and Spain and covered acute and convalescent phases of COVID-19. The material from the prospective study consisted of cDNA or gDNA derived from T cells, B-cell-depleted T cells, or PBMCs. Deeply sampled blood TCRbeta repertoires from subjects exposed to, actively infected with, or recovered from COVID-19 were included in the dataset. A freely available public database, intended as a resource for researchers studying the immune response to SARS-CoV-2, is where the repertoires were released. The samples were drawn from two sources: the first 160 participants of the ongoing ImmuneRACE study, and 1,200 or so subjects contributed by 6 global collaborators. The sample metadata nearly always contained a de-identified subject ID, COVID-19 status, age in years and sex. Where HLA class I and class II types were available, the types were taken from metadata supplied by the sample provider, not from assay-based typing.

Each collaborating institution followed its own protocols to collect whole blood in K2EDTA tubes. Collaborator samples were shipped for TCRbeta analysis as frozen whole blood, isolated PBMCs, or DNA extracted from either sample type. Results the study describes overall, beyond this receptor: The quantity of clinical and demographic metadata differed by source and by participant and was supplied without curation.

To note about this clone: Which antigen it targets is not known. No base-level quality is on record; no much larger clone is a single base apart.

The CDR3 covers 14 residues, taking in both the cysteine and the phenylalanine. Only the CDR3 part of the read is kept: 42 bases, read in frame from the first base. The germline V gene (reference sequence) specifies LNHDA as CDR1 and SQIVND as CDR2. V and J lose 3 bases and 0 bases, and a span of 7 bases separates them. The immunoSEQ Assay, a bias-controlled multiplex PCR, was used to amplify TCRbeta CDR3 regions from genomic DNA. The study's own analysis went as follows. Within the assay, amplification of reference gene primers was used to estimate how many nucleated cells each sample contained. To quantify the absolute abundance of each unique TCRbeta CDR3 rearrangement, sequence reads were collapsed and filtered. For each sample, productive Simpson clonality was calculated as the square root of Simpson's diversity index over productive rearrangements. In its TCRdb copy, this immuneACCESS table keeps in-frame sequences only and misses some clones. Where compared with another copy, unresolved V genes explain less than half of these, and the others have no known cause. V and J calls and clone size are those listed in that table; D and trimming were worked out from the DNA. The sample contains about 340,000 clones, around 88% of them found a single time. The ten largest clonotypes hold 3% of the sample.

Sequences were obtained from peripheral blood. Recombination joined TRBV19 with TRBJ2-3; the D gene cannot be named for sure. The receptor was derived from a man aged 25-45 years with active or convalescent COVID-19. The CDR3 has the sequence CASSISRSTDTQYF. Here is the DNA: TGTGCCAGTAGTATCTCGCGGAGCACAGATACGCAGTATTTT.